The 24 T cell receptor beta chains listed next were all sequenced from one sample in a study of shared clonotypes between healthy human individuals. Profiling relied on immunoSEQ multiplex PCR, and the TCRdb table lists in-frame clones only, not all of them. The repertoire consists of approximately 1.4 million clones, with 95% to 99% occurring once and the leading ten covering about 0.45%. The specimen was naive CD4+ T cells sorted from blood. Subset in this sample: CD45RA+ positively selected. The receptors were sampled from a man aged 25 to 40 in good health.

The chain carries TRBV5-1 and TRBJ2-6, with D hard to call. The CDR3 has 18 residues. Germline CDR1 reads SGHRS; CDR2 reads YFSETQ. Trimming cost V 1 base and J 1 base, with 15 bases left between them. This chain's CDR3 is CASSLIAGGVSGANVLTF. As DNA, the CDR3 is TGCGCCAGCAGCTTGATCGCCGGTGGCGTGTCTGGGGCCAACGTCCTGACTTTC.

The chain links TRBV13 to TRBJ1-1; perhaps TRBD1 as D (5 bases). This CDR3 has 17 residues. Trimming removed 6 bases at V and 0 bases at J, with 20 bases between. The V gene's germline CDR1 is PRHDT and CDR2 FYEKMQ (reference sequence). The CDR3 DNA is TGTGCCAGCAGTTGGGAAAGGGCCGGGGGGATGAACACTGAAGCTTTCTTT. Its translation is CASSWERAGGMNTEAFF.

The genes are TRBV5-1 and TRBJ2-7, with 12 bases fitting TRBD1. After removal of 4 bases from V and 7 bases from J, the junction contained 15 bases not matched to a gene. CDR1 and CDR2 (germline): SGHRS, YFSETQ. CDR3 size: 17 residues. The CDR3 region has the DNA TGCGCCAGCAGCACCCCTGAAGGGGGACAGGGGGCGAGTGAGCAGTACTTC. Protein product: CASSTPEGGQGASEQYF. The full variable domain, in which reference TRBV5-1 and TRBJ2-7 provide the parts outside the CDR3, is KAGVTQTPRYLIKTRGQQVTLSCSPISGHRSVSWYQQTPGQGLQFLFEYFSETQRNKGNFPGRFSGRQFSNSRSEMNVSTLELGDSALYLCASSTPEGGQGASEQYFGPGTRLTVT.

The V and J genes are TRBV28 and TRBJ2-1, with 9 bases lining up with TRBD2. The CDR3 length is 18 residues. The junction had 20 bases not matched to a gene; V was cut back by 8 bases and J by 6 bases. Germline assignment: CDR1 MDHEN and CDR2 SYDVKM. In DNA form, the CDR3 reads TGTGCCAGCCGAAGTGTTGGGCTAGCGGGATGGGGACGCAATGAGCAGTTCTTC. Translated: CASRSVGLAGWGRNEQFF. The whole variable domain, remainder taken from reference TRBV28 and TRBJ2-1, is DVKVTQSSRYLVKRTGEKVFLECVQDMDHENMFWYRQDPGLGLRLIYFSYDVKMKEKGDIPEGYSVSREKKERFSLILESASTNQTSMYLCASRSVGLAGWGRNEQFFGPGTRLTVL.

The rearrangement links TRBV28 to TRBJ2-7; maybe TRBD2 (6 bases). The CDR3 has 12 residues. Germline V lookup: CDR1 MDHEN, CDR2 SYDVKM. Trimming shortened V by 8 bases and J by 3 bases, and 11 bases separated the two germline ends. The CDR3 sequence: CASQGLYYEQYF. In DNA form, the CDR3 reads TGTGCCAGCCAGGGACTCTACTACGAGCAGTACTTC.

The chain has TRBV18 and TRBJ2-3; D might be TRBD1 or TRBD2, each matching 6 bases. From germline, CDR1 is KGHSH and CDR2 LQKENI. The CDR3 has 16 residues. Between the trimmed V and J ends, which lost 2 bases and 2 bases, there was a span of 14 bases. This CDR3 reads CASSPNGGGYTDTQYF. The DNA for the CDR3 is TGTGCCAGCTCACCAAACGGAGGGGGTTACACAGATACGCAGTATTTT.

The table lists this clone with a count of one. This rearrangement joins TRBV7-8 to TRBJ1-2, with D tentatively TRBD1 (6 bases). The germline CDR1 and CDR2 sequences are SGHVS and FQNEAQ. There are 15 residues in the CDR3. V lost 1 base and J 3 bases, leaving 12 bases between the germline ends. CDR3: CASSLGGGMYYGYTF. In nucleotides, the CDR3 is TGTGCCAGCAGCTTAGGTGGGGGCATGTACTATGGCTACACCTTC.

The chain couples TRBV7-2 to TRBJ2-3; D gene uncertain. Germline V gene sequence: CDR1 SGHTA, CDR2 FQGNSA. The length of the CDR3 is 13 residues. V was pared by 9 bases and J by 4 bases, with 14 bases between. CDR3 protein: CARLVRTPDTQYF. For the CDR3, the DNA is TGTGCCAGGTTAGTGAGAACTCCAGATACGCAGTATTTT.

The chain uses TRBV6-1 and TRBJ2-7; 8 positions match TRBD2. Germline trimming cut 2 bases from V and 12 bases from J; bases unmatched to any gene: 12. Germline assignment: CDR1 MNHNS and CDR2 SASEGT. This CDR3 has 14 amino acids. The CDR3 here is CASSELSASGSVYF. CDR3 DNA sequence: TGTGCCAGCAGTGAATTGTCGGCTAGCGGGTCGGTGTACTTC.

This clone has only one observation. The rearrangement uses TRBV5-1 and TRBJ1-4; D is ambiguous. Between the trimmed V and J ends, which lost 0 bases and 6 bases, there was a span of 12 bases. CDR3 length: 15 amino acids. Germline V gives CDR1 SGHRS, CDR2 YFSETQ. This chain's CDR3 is CASSLAPGMDEKLFF. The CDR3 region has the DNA TGCGCCAGCAGCTTGGCTCCCGGTATGGATGAAAAACTGTTTTTT.

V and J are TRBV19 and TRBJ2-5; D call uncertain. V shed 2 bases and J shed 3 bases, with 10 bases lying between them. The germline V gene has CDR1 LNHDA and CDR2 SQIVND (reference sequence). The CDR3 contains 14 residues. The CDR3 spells CASSIQVLEETQYF. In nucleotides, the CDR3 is TGTGCCAGTAGTATACAGGTTCTGGAAGAGACCCAGTACTTC.

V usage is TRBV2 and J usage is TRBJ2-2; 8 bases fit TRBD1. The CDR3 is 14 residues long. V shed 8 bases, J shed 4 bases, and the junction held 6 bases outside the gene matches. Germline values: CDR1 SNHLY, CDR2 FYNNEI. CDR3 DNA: TGTGCCAGCCAAGGACAGGGCTTCACCGGGGAGCTGTTTTTT. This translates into CASQGQGFTGELFF. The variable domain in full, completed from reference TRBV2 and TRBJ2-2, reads EPEVTQTPSHQVTQMGQEVILRCVPISNHLYFYWYRQILGQKVEFLVSFYNNEISEKSEIFDDQFSVERPDGSNFTLKIRSTKLEDSAMYFCASQGQGFTGELFFGEGSRLTVL.

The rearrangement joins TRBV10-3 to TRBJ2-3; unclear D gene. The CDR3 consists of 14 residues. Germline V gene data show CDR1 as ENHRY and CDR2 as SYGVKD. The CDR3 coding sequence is TGTGCACTCTCCCAGGCGGCTAGCACAGATACGCAGTATTTT. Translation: CALSQAASTDTQYF.

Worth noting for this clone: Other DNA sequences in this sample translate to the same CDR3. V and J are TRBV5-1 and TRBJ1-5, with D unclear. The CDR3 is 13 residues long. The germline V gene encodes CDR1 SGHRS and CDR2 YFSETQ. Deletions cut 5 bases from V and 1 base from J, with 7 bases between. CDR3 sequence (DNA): TGCGCCAGCAGTTCGGACAGCAATCAGCCCCAGCATTTT. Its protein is CASSSDSNQPQHF.

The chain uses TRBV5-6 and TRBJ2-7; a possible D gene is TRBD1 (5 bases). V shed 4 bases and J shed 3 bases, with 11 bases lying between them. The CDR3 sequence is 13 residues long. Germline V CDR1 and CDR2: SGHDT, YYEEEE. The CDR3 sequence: CASSPDKNYEQYF. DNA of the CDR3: TGTGCCAGCAGCCCGGACAAGAACTACGAGCAGTACTTC.

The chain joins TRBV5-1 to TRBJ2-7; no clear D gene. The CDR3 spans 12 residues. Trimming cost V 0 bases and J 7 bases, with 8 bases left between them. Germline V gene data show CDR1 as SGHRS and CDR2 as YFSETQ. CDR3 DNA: TGCGCCAGCAGCTTGGCGGGTTGGGAGCAGTACTTC. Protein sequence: CASSLAGWEQYF.

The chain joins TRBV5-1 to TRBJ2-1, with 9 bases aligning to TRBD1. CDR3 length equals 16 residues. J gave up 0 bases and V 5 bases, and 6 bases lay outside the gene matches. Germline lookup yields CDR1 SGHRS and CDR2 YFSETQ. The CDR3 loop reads CASSLQGASSYNEQFF. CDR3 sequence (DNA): TGCGCCAGCAGTCTACAGGGGGCTAGCTCCTACAATGAGCAGTTCTTC.

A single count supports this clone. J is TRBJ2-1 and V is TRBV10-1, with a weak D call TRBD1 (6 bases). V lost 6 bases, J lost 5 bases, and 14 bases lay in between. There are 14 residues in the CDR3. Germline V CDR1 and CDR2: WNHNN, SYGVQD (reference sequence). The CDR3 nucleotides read TGCGCCAGCAGGCCCGGGACACAAGACAATGAGCAGTTCTTC. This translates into CASRPGTQDNEQFF.

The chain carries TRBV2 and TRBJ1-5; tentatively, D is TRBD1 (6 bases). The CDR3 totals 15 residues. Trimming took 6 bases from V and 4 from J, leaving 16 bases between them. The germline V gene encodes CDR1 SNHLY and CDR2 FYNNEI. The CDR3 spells CASRVTGSRNQPQHF. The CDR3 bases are TGTGCCAGCAGGGTAACAGGGTCCAGGAATCAGCCCCAGCATTTT.

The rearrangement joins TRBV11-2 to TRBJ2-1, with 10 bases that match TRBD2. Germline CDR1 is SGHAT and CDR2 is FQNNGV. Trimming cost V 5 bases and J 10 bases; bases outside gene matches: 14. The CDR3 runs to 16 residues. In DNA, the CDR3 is TGTGCCAGCAGCCCACCCAGTAGCGGGAGGCCCGGGGAGCAGTTCTTC. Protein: CASSPPSSGRPGEQFF.

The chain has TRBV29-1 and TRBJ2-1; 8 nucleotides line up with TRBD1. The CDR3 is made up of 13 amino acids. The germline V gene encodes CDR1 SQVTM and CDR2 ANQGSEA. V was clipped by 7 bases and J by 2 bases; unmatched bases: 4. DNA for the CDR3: TGCAGCGGACAGGGGATTGCCTACAATGAGCAGTTCTTC. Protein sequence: CSGQGIAYNEQFF.

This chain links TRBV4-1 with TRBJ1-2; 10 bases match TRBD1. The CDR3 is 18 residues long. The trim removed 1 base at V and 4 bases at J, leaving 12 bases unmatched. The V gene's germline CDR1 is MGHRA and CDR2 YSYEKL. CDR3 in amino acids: CASSQVGPGQGFFYGYTF. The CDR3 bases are TGCGCCAGCAGCCAAGTTGGTCCGGGACAGGGGTTTTTCTATGGCTACACCTTC.

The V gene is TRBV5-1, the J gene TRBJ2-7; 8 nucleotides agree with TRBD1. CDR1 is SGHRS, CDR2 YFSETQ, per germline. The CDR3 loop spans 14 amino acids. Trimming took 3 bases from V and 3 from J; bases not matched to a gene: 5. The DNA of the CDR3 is TGCGCCAGCAGCTACAGGGGGTTGATCTACGAGCAGTACTTC. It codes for CASSYRGLIYEQYF. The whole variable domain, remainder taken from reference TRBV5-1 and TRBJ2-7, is KAGVTQTPRYLIKTRGQQVTLSCSPISGHRSVSWYQQTPGQGLQFLFEYFSETQRNKGNFPGRFSGRQFSNSRSEMNVSTLELGDSALYLCASSYRGLIYEQYFGPGTRLTVT.

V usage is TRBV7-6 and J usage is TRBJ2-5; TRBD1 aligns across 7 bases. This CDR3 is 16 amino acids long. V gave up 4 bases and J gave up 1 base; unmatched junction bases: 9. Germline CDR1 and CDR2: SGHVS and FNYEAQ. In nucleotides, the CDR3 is TGTGCCAGCAGCTCGTATACCGGGACAGCCCAAGAGACCCAGTACTTC. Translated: CASSSYTGTAQETQYF.